The present T cell receptor (beta chain) was sequenced within a study of CDR3 diversity in severe acne. MiXCR was run by TCRdb on the PCR reads, yielding one entry per CDR3 protein. The sample lists about 98,000 distinct CDR3 sequences; 45% to 60% were seen once. The table lists this clonotype with a few counts. This may come from a read error, since a much larger clone is one base off. This TCR was recovered from a male donor with acne. Sequencing was carried out using blood.

The CDR3, as DNA: TGCGCCAGCAGTGAGTCGACATCCAGGGTAAATGTAAAACTGCTTTTT. As protein: CASSESTSRVNVKLLF. This chain links TRBV10-2 with TRBJ1-4, with D maybe TRBD1 (5 bases). Germline V gives CDR1 WSHSY, CDR2 SAAADI. CDR3 length: 16 amino acids.